The TCR beta chain described here comes from a study of early T cells in non-severe SARS-CoV-2 infection. In the study overall: The study sequenced bulk RNA from unsorted whole blood, with chains unpaired.

Germline V lookup: CDR1 SGHAT, CDR2 FQNNGV. Trimming cost V 7 bases and J 2 bases; bases outside gene matches: 8. This CDR3 has 15 residues. This clonotype showed up many times. What it binds is unknown. Overall study results and limits: Database matching using VDJdb favored anti-spike CD8 responses, with private and CD4 specificities left missing.

Unique molecular identifiers (one per individual cDNA molecule) were attached. TCRdb reprocessed the 5' RACE reads with MiXCR, giving one entry per CDR3 protein. The sample has over 55,000 distinct CDR3 sequences; roughly an eighth are singletons. The J gene is TRBJ2-1, the V gene TRBV11-2; 7 bases fit TRBD2. Sequencing was done on a sample of whole blood. The origin of this receptor is an adult who was a healthcare worker with PCR-confirmed SARS-CoV-2 infection or an uninfected control (not recorded which). The chain's CDR3 is CASTPHGGTYNEQFF. CDR3 nucleotides: TGTGCCAGCACCCCTCACGGGGGGACCTACAATGAGCAGTTCTTC.